The rows below give T cell receptor beta chains drawn from one sample of a study of blood T cell repertoires in COVID-19. Only in-frame clones appear in the TCRdb table, and some are missing; sequencing was by immunoSEQ multiplex PCR. The sample yields more than 95,000 clones, approximately 80% seen once. The sequenced material came from peripheral blood. Receptor source: a man aged 55 to 70 with acute or convalescent COVID-19. CDR3s leave out the opening cysteine and the closing phenylalanine or tryptophan. The order of the fields is CDR3 length, V gene, clone size, J gene, CDR3 protein. Some rows mark clone size as missing; the rest say once, few, many or name a class of expanded clone.

14	TRBV14	.	TRBJ1-2	ASSQDSTGENYGYT
15	TRBV7-8	.	TRBJ1-2	ASSLTPSGQGIYGYT
15	TRBV27	.	TRBJ1-1	ASTRAGTGAWSTEAF
18	TRBV12-2	.	TRBJ1-5	ASRLRFGTVIIKNEGPQH
14	TRBV14	.	TRBJ1-4	ASSEFPGTENEKLF
17	TRBV19	.	TRBJ2-5	ASSIGDPSLLRTEETQY
12	TRBV2	few	TRBJ1-2	ASSEGQGSYGYT
13	TRBV29-1	.	TRBJ1-2	SVEDSGKSNYGYT
12	TRBV2	few	TRBJ1-5	ASSEQVSNQPQH
11	TRBV11-2	.	TRBJ2-5	ASSFGTGETQY
14	TRBV18	.	TRBJ1-5	ASSPTTGGSNQPQH
15	TRBV5-4	few	TRBJ2-2	ASSLAGGPGNTGELF
13	TRBV6-4	.	TRBJ2-1	ASSQTGTDYNEQF
11	TRBV6-2/TRBV6-3	many	TRBJ1-2	ASSYDSFYGYT
13	TRBV5-5	.	TRBJ2-1	ASSLGANSYNEQF
11	TRBV14	.	TRBJ2-5	ASSQGLGETQY
11	TRBV5-1	.	TRBJ2-3	ASSFIITDTQY
11	TRBV5-1	.	TRBJ1-1	ASSSTANTEAF
15	TRBV7-8	.	TRBJ2-3	ASSLMGGTSSTDTQY
14	TRBV21-1	.	TRBJ2-3	ASSKGRGGRLDTQY
13	TRBV10-3	.	TRBJ2-5	AISLGAGGIETQY
12	TRBV29-1	once	TRBJ2-6	SVVGGSGANVLT
11	TRBV29-1	.	TRBJ2-1	SVASGRDNEQF
13	TRBV19	.	TRBJ1-5	ASSITRGSNQPQH
9	TRBV30	.	TRBJ1-1	AWSGVIEAF
12	TRBV6-1	few	TRBJ1-5	ASSEGSFRRPQH
15	TRBV5-8	.	TRBJ1-5	ASSLGRTGYSNQPQH
12	TRBV5-1	.	TRBJ1-4	ASGGQGGNEKLF
11	TRBV6-2/TRBV6-3	.	TRBJ1-2	ASSPGFGYGYT
11	TRBV27	.	TRBJ2-5	ASSLQSQETQY
13	TRBV6-5	few	TRBJ1-2	ASSNTGTAIYGYT
15	TRBV7-2	.	TRBJ2-2	ASSPLLAGDNTGELF
15	TRBV9	.	TRBJ1-6	ASSPREQRLYNSPLH
15	TRBV4-3	.	TRBJ2-3	ASSQDFRAGSTDTQY
9	TRBV6-5	.	TRBJ2-3	ATLTSYTQY
10	TRBV11-3	.	TRBJ1-1	ASSWSDSIAF
14	TRBV2	.	TRBJ1-2	ASKYRSDSLASGYT